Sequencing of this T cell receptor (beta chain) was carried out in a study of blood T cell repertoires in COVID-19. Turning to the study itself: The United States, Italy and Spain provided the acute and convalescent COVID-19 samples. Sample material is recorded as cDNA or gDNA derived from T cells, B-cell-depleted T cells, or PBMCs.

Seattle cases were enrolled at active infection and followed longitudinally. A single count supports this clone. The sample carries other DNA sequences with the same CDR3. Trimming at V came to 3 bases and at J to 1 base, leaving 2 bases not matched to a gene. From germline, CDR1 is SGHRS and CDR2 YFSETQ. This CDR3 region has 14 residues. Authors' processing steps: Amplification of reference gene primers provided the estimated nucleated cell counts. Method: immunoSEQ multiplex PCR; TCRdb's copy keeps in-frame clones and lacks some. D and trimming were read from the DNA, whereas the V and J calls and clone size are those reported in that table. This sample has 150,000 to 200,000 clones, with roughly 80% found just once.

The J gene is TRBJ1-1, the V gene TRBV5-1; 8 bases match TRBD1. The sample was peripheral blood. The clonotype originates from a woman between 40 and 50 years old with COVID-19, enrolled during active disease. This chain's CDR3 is CASSSGQGNTEAFF. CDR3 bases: TGCGCCAGCAGCTCCGGACAGGGGAACACTGAAGCTTTCTTT.